The rows below give T cell receptor beta chains drawn from one sample of a study of CD8 T cells in ankylosing spondylitis. Using its own MiXCR run on the 5' RACE reads, TCRdb lists one record per CDR3 protein. The table includes a few hundred thousand distinct CDR3 sequences, about a fifth detected once. The source material was blood, either unsorted or a sorted T cell fraction (not recorded which). The receptors originated from a female donor with ankylosing spondylitis or in good health (not recorded which). CDR3s include the opening cysteine and the closing phenylalanine or tryptophan. The order of the fields is J gene, clone size, V gene, D gene, CDR3 protein, CDR3 DNA. The D gene is left open where the match is weak. Only some rows state a clone size, as once, few, many or a class for expanded clones.

>TRBJ2-1|many|TRBV12-3/TRBV12-4|-
CASSFPEGEQFF
TGTGCCAGCAGTTTCCCCGAGGGTGAGCAGTTCTTC
>TRBJ1-6|-|TRBV7-9|-
CASSSETGPNSPLHF
TGTGCCAGCAGCTCGGAGACAGGCCCCAATTCACCCCTCCACTTT
>TRBJ1-3|-|TRBV25-1|TRBD1
CASSEGTGAGNTIYF
TGTGCCAGCAGTGAAGGCACAGGGGCTGGAAACACCATATATTTT
>TRBJ2-1|many|TRBV29-1|-
CSVRPGTPEDVF
TGCAGCGTTCGCCCCGGGACTCCGGAGGACGTCTTC
>TRBJ2-1|-|TRBV24-1|TRBD1
CATSKKGQPGNEQFF
TGTGCCACCAGTAAAAAGGGACAGCCTGGTAATGAGCAGTTCTTC
>TRBJ2-3|many|TRBV7-2|-
CASSSWMDTQYF
TGTGCCAGCAGCTCTTGGATGGATACGCAGTATTTT
>TRBJ1-1|few|TRBV6-1|-
CASRGWGMDTEAFF
TGTGCCAGCAGGGGTTGGGGGATGGACACTGAAGCTTTCTTT
>TRBJ2-5|-|TRBV5-5|-
CASSFVGGRETQYF
TGTGCCAGCAGCTTTGTTGGGGGCCGGGAGACCCAGTACTTC
>TRBJ2-5|few|TRBV10-3|-
CAISESQDGRLAQYF
TGTGCCATCAGTGAGTCGCAAGACGGTCGTTTGGCCCAGTACTTC
>TRBJ2-1|few|TRBV7-8|-
CASSLSFNEQFF
TGTGCCAGCAGCCTGTCATTCAATGAGCAGTTCTTC
>TRBJ1-3|many|TRBV6-5|TRBD1
CASSSPRGTGNTIYF
TGTGCCAGCAGTTCCCCCAGGGGGACAGGAAACACCATATATTTT
>TRBJ2-5|-|TRBV20-1|-
CSALRTQETQYF
TGCAGTGCCCTCAGGACTCAAGAGACCCAGTACTTC
>TRBJ2-7|-|TRBV20-1|TRBD1
CSSTPGGPYEQYF
TGCAGTTCCACCCCAGGGGGACCCTACGAGCAGTACTTC
>TRBJ1-1|-|TRBV13|-
CASSFTRSLNTEAFF
TGTGCCAGCAGCTTCACGCGGAGTTTGAACACTGAAGCTTTCTTT
>TRBJ2-7|-|TRBV4-3|-
CASSPGVGSYEQYF
TGCGCCAGCAGCCCAGGGGTAGGGAGCTACGAGCAGTACTTC
>TRBJ2-7|-|TRBV27|TRBD1
CASSLRTGYEQYF
TGTGCCAGCAGTTTAAGGACAGGATACGAGCAGTACTTC
>TRBJ2-3|once|TRBV5-4|-
CASSWGSRESTDTQYF
TGTGCCAGCAGCTGGGGGTCGCGGGAAAGCACAGATACGCAGTATTTT